This paragraph reports one T cell receptor (beta chain). Its antigen is not known. Assay used: immunoSEQ multiplex PCR; TCRdb lists only in-frame clones, some missing. Of about 9,000 clones listed, more than 65% are singletons. These data are taken from a study of blood T cell dynamics during melanoma immunotherapy. Overall study: Metastatic melanoma patients received first-line pembrolizumab or nivolumab plus ipilimumab.

Overall study findings and caveats: The study could not tell melanoma-specific clones from general immune activation. Disease-control patients' PBMC repertoires became either more clonal or more diverse at W3.

Time point noted: pre-treatment baseline. Disease control meant complete response, partial response or stable disease at 12 weeks. This TCR was sampled from a human donor with melanoma. The sequenced sample was blood, obtained from a patient treated with checkpoint blockade.

The DNA of the CDR3 is TGTGCCAGCAGGCCAGGACAGTTCGCTGGGGCCAACGTCCTGACTTTC. It translates to CASRPGQFAGANVLTF. The chain recombines TRBV2 with TRBJ2-6; D perhaps matches TRBD1 (6 bases). Germline V gene data show CDR1 as SNHLY and CDR2 as FYNNEI. The CDR3 totals 16 residues. V lost 6 bases and J 2 bases, leaving 14 bases between the germline ends.